This T cell receptor (beta chain) was found in a study of OX40 agonist ivuxolimab in advanced cancers. Whole-study context: People who had prior anti-PD-1, anti-PD-L1 or anti-CTLA-4 therapy could take part, and around 39% had some. Study observations and caveats: The average count of expanded clones was higher among CD8+ T cells than among CD4+. Certain nonresponders likewise exhibited a low normalized T-cell clonal expansion.

Profiled with immunoSEQ multiplex PCR; TCRdb holds only in-frame clones, not every one. Counted here are approximately 86,000 clones, around nine tenths occurring once; the ten biggest clones make up around 1.1%. With 2 bases removed from V and 4 bases from J, the gap between germline ends came to 17 bases. Germline V CDR1 and CDR2: SQVTM, ANQGSEA. The CDR3 covers 15 residues. Autoimmune disease history or systemic immunosuppression disqualified patients. Turning to this clone: Its antigen remains unknown.

The material sequenced was CD4+ or CD8+ T cells sorted from blood, taken in a trial of the OX40 agonist ivuxolimab. The TCR originated in an adult with an advanced solid tumor such as melanoma, head and neck, liver or kidney cancer. The rearrangement links TRBV29-1 to TRBJ2-5, with D possibly being TRBD1 (6 bases). The chain's CDR3 is CSVERAGVPSETQYF. CDR3 coding DNA: TGCAGCGTTGAAAGAGCAGGGGTACCGTCAGAGACCCAGTACTTC.